The 24 T cell receptor beta chains below all came from one sample that was sequenced in a study of T cells in Graves' hyperthyroidism and ophthalmopathy. The TCR beta CDR3 regions underwent amplification using RNA transcripts as the source. First-round RT-PCR targeting the TCR CDR3 was performed with the HTBI primer set. TCRdb reanalysed the multiplex PCR reads using MiXCR and keeps one entry per CDR3 protein. This sample has hundreds of thousands of distinct CDR3 sequences; around 15% occur once, and the top ten carry roughly 10%. The specimen was blood. The receptors originated from a woman between 18 and 29 years old with Graves' hyperthyroidism.

This clonotype has ten or more counts. The chain is built from TRBV20-1 and TRBJ2-4; D is possibly TRBD2 (6 bases). Trimming removed 3 bases from V and 0 bases from J, with 15 bases in between. The CDR3 is 16 amino acids. CDR1 and CDR2 from the germline V gene are DFQATT and SNEGSKA (reference sequence). CDR3 amino acids: CSASPGGTPAKNIQYF. DNA of the CDR3: TGCAGTGCTAGCCCTGGGGGGACCCCAGCCAAAAACATTCAGTACTTC.

The rearrangement joins TRBV2 to TRBJ1-2; TRBD1 matches 8 bases. Trimming at V came to 5 bases and at J to 8 bases, leaving 7 bases not matched to a gene. Germline V gene lookup returns CDR1 SNHLY and CDR2 FYNNEI. The CDR3 has 13 residues. CDR3 coding DNA: TGTGCCAGCAGTACGGACAGGGCCTCCGGCTACACCTTC. Its translation: CASSTDRASGYTF.

This clonotype was counted a few times. V gene TRBV5-1 combines with J gene TRBJ1-4; D is ambiguous. CDR1 and CDR2 (germline): SGHRS, YFSETQ. This CDR3 has 14 residues. The V end lost 0 bases, the J end lost 8 bases, and 11 bases lay between the germline ends. The CDR3 region is CASSLGTREEKLFF. CDR3 nucleotide sequence: TGCGCCAGCAGCTTGGGCACCCGGGAAGAAAAACTGTTTTTT.

This clonotype was detected a few times. The genes are TRBV20-1 and TRBJ2-1, with TRBD2 identical over 15 bases. Germline-derived CDR1 and CDR2 are DFQATT and SNEGSKA (reference sequence). The trim removed 0 bases at V and 6 bases at J, leaving 12 bases unmatched. This CDR3 region has 19 residues. CDR3 nucleotides: TGCAGTGCTAGAGATATAAAGGGACTAGCGGGAGGCGGGCGCAATGAGCAGTTCTTC. Protein: CSARDIKGLAGGGRNEQFF.

The CDR3 protein is CASRAGQGSGNTIYF. The CDR3 DNA is TGTGCCAGCAGAGCGGGACAGGGGAGCGGAAACACCATATATTTT. V gene TRBV12-3 or TRBV12-4 combines with J gene TRBJ1-3; the match to TRBD1 covers 10 bases. The J segment lost 4 bases and the V segment lost 6 bases, leaving 6 bases of the junction unmatched. The CDR3 has 15 residues.

This clonotype was found a few times. The chain combines TRBV20-1 with TRBJ2-1; 9 bases are shared with TRBD2. Germline V gene data show CDR1 as DFQATT and CDR2 as SNEGSKA (reference sequence). The CDR3 runs to 16 residues. Trimming at V came to 5 bases and at J to 0 bases, leaving 8 bases not matched to a gene. This CDR3 reads CSARGRGGASYNEQFF. The CDR3 DNA reads as TGCAGTGCTCGCGGGAGGGGAGGCGCCTCCTACAATGAGCAGTTCTTC.

In this sample, this clonotype turned up many times. This rearrangement joins TRBV2 to TRBJ1-1; D remains ambiguous. CDR1 SNHLY and CDR2 FYNNEI come from the germline V gene. The CDR3 totals 14 residues. Trimming cost V 3 bases and J 4 bases, with 12 bases left between them. The CDR3 DNA sequence: TGTGCCAGCAGTGATGCACAACCCGGCACTGAAGCTTTCTTT. Its translation: CASSDAQPGTEAFF.

This clonotype was seen many times. This rearrangement joins TRBV11-2 to TRBJ2-5; D is ambiguous. This CDR3 is built from 15 residues. Trimming pared 0 bases from V and 4 bases from J, leaving 12 bases between. Germline lookup yields CDR1 SGHAT and CDR2 FQNNGV. CDR3 protein: CASSLDLGWGETQYF. CDR3 coding DNA: TGTGCCAGCAGCTTAGACCTAGGATGGGGAGAGACCCAGTACTTC.

The chain employs TRBV12-3 or TRBV12-4 and TRBJ1-1, with unresolved D. Trimming stripped 9 bases from V and 6 bases from J, with 20 bases between. The CDR3 runs to 14 residues. The CDR3 protein is CASSIELRGSEAFF. CDR3 bases: TGTGCCAGTAGTATAGAACTTAGAGGATCTGAAGCTTTCTTT.

The V call is TRBV11-2, the J call TRBJ2-5; D is unresolved. CDR1 and CDR2 from the germline V gene are SGHAT and FQNNGV. Between the trimmed V and J ends, which lost 6 bases and 5 bases, there was a span of 13 bases. This CDR3 has 13 residues. The CDR3 DNA is TGTGCCAGCAGTGAATTTCCCCGGGAGACCCAGTACTTC. Amino acids: CASSEFPRETQYF.

This chain joins TRBV28 and TRBJ2-3; 9 bases fit TRBD1. V dropped 5 bases and J dropped 4; count of bases not matched to a gene: 7. The CDR3 runs 15 residues. Germline V gene lookup returns CDR1 MDHEN and CDR2 SYDVKM. The CDR3 DNA reads as TGTGCCAGCAGTCCCGCGGGGACAGGGTCAGATACGCAGTATTTT. It is translated as CASSPAGTGSDTQYF.

The genes are TRBV19 and TRBJ1-5; D uncertain. The CDR3 spans 15 residues. V was shortened by 3 bases and J by 0 bases, with 9 bases between the two germline ends. Germline CDR1 LNHDA, CDR2 SQIVND (reference sequence). CDR3 DNA sequence: TGTGCCAGTAGTATGTGGACGGATAGCAATCAGCCCCAGCATTTT. It is translated as CASSMWTDSNQPQHF. The full variable domain, its missing parts supplied by reference TRBV19 and TRBJ1-5, is DGGITQSPKYLFRKEGQNVTLSCEQNLNHDAMYWYRQDPGQGLRLIYYSQIVNDFQKGDIAEGYSVSREKKESFPLTVTSAQKNPTAFYLCASSMWTDSNQPQHFGDGTRLSIL.

In its sample, this clonotype was seen many times. The V and J genes are TRBV7-9 and TRBJ2-3; tentative D call: TRBD1 (6 bases). Germline lookup yields CDR1 SEHNR and CDR2 FQNEAQ (reference sequence). The V end was cut by 1 base, the J end by 5 bases, with 13 bases between. The CDR3 loop spans 15 amino acids. The CDR3 protein is CASSLVSGVGDTQYF. In DNA, the CDR3 is TGTGCCAGCAGCTTAGTTTCAGGGGTCGGAGATACGCAGTATTTT.

This clonotype was seen repeatedly, ten times or more. The V and J genes are TRBV11-2 and TRBJ1-1; D is unclear. CDR1 SGHAT and CDR2 FQNNGV come from the germline V gene. Between the trimmed V and J ends, which lost 1 base and 4 bases, there was a span of 7 bases. This CDR3 region has 13 residues. The CDR3 DNA is TGTGCCAGCAGCTTAGGTAGGGCCACTGAAGCTTTCTTT. This sequence encodes CASSLGRATEAFF.

This chain connects TRBV4-1 to TRBJ1-5; D possibly corresponds to TRBD1 (5 bases). There are 17 residues in the CDR3. In germline, CDR1 is MGHRA, CDR2 YSYEKL. The ends were cut back, 0 bases at V and 0 bases at J, with 12 bases in the middle. CDR3 in amino acids: CASSQDMGVYSNQPQHF. The CDR3 bases are TGCGCCAGCAGCCAAGATATGGGGGTTTATAGCAATCAGCCCCAGCATTTT.

This clonotype was observed a few times. The gene calls are TRBV11-2 and TRBJ2-3; 11 bases fit TRBD1. Germline loops: CDR1 SGHAT, CDR2 FQNNGV. The CDR3 length is 14 residues. V was pared by 6 bases and J by 6 bases, with 5 bases of the junction left unmatched. This CDR3 reads CASSPDRGLDTQYF. DNA of the CDR3: TGTGCCAGCAGTCCGGACAGGGGGCTGGATACGCAGTATTTT.

This clonotype was counted between two and nine times. The V call is TRBV9, the J call TRBJ2-3; the D gene could be TRBD1 or TRBD2 (5 bases each). Germline V CDR1 and CDR2: SGDLS, YYNGEE. Trimming took 3 bases from V and 3 from J, leaving 23 bases between them. The CDR3 runs to 18 residues. CDR3 region: CASSGREIGTSSTDTQYF. CDR3 coding DNA: TGTGCCAGCAGCGGTAGAGAGATCGGGACCTCCTCGACAGATACGCAGTATTTT.

This clonotype was seen repeatedly, ten times or more. This chain connects TRBV6-1 to TRBJ2-7; tentative D call: TRBD1 (6 bases). Between the trimmed V and J ends, which lost 7 bases and 6 bases, there was a span of 13 bases. This CDR3 has 12 amino acids. Germline CDR1 and CDR2: MNHNS and SASEGT. In nucleotides, the CDR3 is TGTGCCAGCAATCTGCCAGGGGCCGAGCAGTACTTC. Translation: CASNLPGAEQYF.

This clonotype was seen a few times. The chain joins TRBV4-1 to TRBJ2-3; 7 bases line up with TRBD2. The germline gives CDR1 MGHRA, CDR2 YSYEKL. V lost 3 bases, J lost 0 bases, and 6 bases stayed unmatched. The CDR3 is 16 amino acids. CDR3: CASSHASGTSTDTQYF. In DNA form, the CDR3 reads TGCGCCAGCAGCCATGCTAGCGGAACTAGCACAGATACGCAGTATTTT.

The table lists this clonotype with many counts. The chain couples TRBV7-9 to TRBJ2-7, with D perhaps TRBD1 (6 bases). CDR3 length equals 15 residues. V lost 3 bases to trimming and J lost 5 bases, with 17 bases between them. From germline, CDR1 is SEHNR and CDR2 FQNEAQ (reference sequence). The CDR3 bases are TGTGCCAGCAGCTTCGGCCGAGGCCCAGGGGACGAGCAGTACTTC. It translates to CASSFGRGPGDEQYF.

This clonotype has a count of ten or more. The chain employs TRBV28 and TRBJ1-3; no reliable D call. Germline CDR1 reads MDHEN; CDR2 reads SYDVKM. This CDR3 contains 14 residues. Trimming stripped 2 bases from V and 0 bases from J, with 5 bases between. CDR3 nucleotide sequence: TGTGCCAGCAGTTTACCCGCCTCTGGAAACACCATATATTTT. This gives the protein CASSLPASGNTIYF.

This clonotype has a handful of counts. The V call is TRBV19, the J call TRBJ2-7; D remains ambiguous. The CDR3 length is 13 residues. Germline-derived CDR1 and CDR2 are LNHDA and SQIVND (reference sequence). V dropped 6 bases and J dropped 7 bases, with 16 bases sitting between them. In DNA, the CDR3 is TGTGCCAGTAGCATACGGGCCTCCCAGGAGCAGTACTTC. Translating it yields CASSIRASQEQYF.

This sequence joins TRBV4-1 and TRBJ2-3, with D possibly called TRBD1 or TRBD2 (6 bases each). V lost 4 bases to trimming and J lost 4 bases, with 18 bases between them. The V gene's germline CDR1 is MGHRA and CDR2 YSYEKL. CDR3 length: 16 amino acids. DNA for the CDR3: TGCGCCAGCAGCCTACTGCCGGGGGCAGTATCAGATACGCAGTATTTT. Translating gives CASSLLPGAVSDTQYF.

In this sample, this clonotype turned up many times. The chain recombines TRBV27 with TRBJ2-7; D perhaps matches TRBD2 (7 bases). The ends were cut back, 5 bases at V and 7 bases at J, with 21 bases in the middle. The CDR3 spans 15 residues. Looked up from germline, CDR1 is MNHEY and CDR2 is SMNVEV (reference sequence). The CDR3 protein is CASSPRGGEAREQYF. CDR3 DNA: TGTGCCAGCAGTCCCCGAGGGGGGGAGGCTCGAGAGCAGTACTTC.